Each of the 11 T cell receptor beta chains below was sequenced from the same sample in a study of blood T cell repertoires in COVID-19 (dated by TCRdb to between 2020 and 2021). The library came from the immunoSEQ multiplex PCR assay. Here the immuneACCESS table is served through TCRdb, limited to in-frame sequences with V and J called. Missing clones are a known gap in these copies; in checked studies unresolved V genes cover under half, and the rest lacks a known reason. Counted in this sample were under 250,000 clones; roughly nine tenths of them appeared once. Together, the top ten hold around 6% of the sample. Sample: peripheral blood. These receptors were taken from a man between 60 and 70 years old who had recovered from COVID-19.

The CDR3 region is CASSPPGQGAAFF. DNA for the CDR3: TGTGCCAGCTCACCACCGGGACAGGGAGCAGCTTTCTTT. The chain carries TRBV18 and TRBJ1-1; 9 bases fit TRBD1. V lost 0 bases to trimming and J lost 10 bases; unmatched junction nucleotides: 3. CDR3 length equals 13 residues. Per germline, CDR1 KGHSH and CDR2 LQKENI.

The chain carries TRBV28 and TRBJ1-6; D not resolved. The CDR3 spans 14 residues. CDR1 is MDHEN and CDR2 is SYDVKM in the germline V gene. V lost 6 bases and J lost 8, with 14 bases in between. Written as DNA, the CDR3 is TGTGCCAGCAGCTACCCGGCTCGGGATTCACCCCTCCACTTT. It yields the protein CASSYPARDSPLHF.

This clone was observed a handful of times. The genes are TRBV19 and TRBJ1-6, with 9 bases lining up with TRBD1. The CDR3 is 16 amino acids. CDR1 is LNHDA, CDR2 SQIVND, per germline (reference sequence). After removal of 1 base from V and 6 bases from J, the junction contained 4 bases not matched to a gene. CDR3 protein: CASSIAGTGRNSPLHF. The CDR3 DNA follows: TGTGCCAGTAGTATAGCTGGGACAGGGCGTAATTCACCCCTCCACTTT.

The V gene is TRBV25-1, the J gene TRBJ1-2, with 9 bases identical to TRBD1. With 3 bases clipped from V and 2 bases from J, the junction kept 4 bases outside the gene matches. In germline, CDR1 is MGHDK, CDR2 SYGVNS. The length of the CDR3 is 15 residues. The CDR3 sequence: CASSDPGQGNYGYTF. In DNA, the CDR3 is TGTGCCAGCAGTGATCCGGGACAGGGAAACTATGGCTACACCTTC.

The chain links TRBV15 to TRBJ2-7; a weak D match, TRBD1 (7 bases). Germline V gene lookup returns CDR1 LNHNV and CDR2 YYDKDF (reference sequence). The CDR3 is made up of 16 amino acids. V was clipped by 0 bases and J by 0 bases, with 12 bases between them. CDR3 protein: CATSRDQGGLSYEQYF. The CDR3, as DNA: TGTGCCACCAGCAGAGATCAGGGGGGACTCTCCTACGAGCAGTACTTC.

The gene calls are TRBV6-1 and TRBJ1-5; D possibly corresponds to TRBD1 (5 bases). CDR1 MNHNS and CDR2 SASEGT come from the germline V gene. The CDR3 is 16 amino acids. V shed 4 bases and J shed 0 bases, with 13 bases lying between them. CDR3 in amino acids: CASSGRDSLSNQPQHF. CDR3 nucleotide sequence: TGTGCCAGCAGTGGAAGAGACAGCCTTAGCAATCAGCCCCAGCATTTT.

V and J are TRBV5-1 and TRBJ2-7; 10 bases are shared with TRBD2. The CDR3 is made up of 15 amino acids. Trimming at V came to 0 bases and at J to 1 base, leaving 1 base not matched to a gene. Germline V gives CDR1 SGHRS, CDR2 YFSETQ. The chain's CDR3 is CASSLASGGSYEQYF. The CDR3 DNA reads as TGCGCCAGCAGCTTGGCTAGCGGGGGATCCTACGAGCAGTACTTC. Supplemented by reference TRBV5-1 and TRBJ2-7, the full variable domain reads KAGVTQTPRYLIKTRGQQVTLSCSPISGHRSVSWYQQTPGQGLQFLFEYFSETQRNKGNFPGRFSGRQFSNSRSEMNVSTLELGDSALYLCASSLASGGSYEQYFGPGTRLTVT.

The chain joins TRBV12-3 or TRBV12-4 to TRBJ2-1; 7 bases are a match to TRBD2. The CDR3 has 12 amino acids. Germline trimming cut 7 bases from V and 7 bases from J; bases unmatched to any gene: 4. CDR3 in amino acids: CASNGGGNEQFF. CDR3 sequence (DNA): TGTGCCAGCAACGGGGGAGGGAATGAGCAGTTCTTC.

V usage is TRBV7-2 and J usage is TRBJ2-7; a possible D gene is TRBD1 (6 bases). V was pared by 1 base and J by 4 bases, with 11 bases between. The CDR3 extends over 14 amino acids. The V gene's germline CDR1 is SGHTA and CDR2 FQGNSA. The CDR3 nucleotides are TGTGCCAGCAGCTTAGAACAGGGACGGTACGAGCAGTACTTC. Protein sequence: CASSLEQGRYEQYF.

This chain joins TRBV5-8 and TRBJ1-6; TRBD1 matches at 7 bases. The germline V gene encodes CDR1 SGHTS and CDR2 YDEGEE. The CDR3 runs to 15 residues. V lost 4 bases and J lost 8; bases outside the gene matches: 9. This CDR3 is CASSGVGQAYSPLHF. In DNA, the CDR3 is TGTGCCAGCAGCGGTGTAGGACAGGCATATTCACCCCTCCACTTT. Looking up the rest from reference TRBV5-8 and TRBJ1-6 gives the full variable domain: EAGVTQSPTHLIKTRGQQATLRCSPISGHTSVYWYQQALGLGLQFLLWYDEGEERNRGNFPPRFSGRQFPNYSSELNVNALELEDSALYLCASSGVGQAYSPLHFGNGTRLTVT.

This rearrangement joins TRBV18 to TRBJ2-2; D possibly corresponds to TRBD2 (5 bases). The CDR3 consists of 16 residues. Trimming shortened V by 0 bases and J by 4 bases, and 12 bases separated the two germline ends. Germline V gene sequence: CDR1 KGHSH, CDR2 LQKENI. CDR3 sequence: CASSPPYGKATGELFF. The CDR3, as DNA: TGTGCCAGCTCACCACCCTACGGGAAGGCCACCGGGGAGCTGTTTTTT.